The sequence of this T cell receptor (beta chain) was determined in a study of glioma-infiltrating T cells after dendritic cell vaccination. The CDR3 has 15 amino acids. Germline-derived CDR1 and CDR2 are SNHLY and FYNNEI. J lost 2 bases, V lost 5 bases, and 7 bases had no gene match. The PCR used 60 V beta and 13 J beta primers. Produced via immunoSEQ multiplex PCR; TCRdb's table is partial and in-frame only. The sample has approximately 100,000 clones, around three quarters seen once; the top ten hold around 5.9%. Fresh-frozen tumor tissue and more than two years of survival data were available for all. Blood PBMC samples: pre-vaccination, two weeks post third vaccination, and at tumor progression.

This sample comprised blood, obtained before dendritic cell vaccination. This TCR came from a human donor with glioblastoma. V is TRBV2 and J is TRBJ2-3; 7 nucleotides line up with TRBD1. The DNA of the CDR3 is TGTGCCAGCAGTAGGGGACAGATGAACACAGATACGCAGTATTTT. Residues: CASSRGQMNTDTQYF.